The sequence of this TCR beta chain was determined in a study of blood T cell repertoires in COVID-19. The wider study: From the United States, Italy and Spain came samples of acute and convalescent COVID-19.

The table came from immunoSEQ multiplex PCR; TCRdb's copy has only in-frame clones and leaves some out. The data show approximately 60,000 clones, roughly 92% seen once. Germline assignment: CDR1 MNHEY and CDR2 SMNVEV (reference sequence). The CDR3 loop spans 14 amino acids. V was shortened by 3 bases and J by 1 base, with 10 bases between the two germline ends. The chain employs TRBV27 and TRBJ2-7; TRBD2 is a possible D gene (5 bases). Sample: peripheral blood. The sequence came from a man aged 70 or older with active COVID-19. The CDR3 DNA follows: TGTGCCAGCAGTTTTAGGCGAGGGTCCTACGAGCAGTACTTC. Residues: CASSFRRGSYEQYF.